The following is a TCR beta chain sequence with its context. Its antigen is as yet unknown. These data are taken from a study of prognosis after radiotherapy for stage I lung cancer. Study as a whole: From early 2018 through early 2019, patients with stage I non-small cell lung cancer were enrolled. Overall study findings and caveats: Gene usage, both TRBV and TRBJ, reportedly differed between patients with metastases and patients without them.

The CDR3 has 14 amino acids. The V gene's germline CDR1 is MRHNA and CDR2 SNTAGT. V was shortened by 5 bases and J by 6 bases, with 14 bases between the two germline ends. Amplicons of TCR beta CDR3 were generated from genomic DNA by two-round multiplex PCR. Gene-specific TRBV and TRBJ primers were used in PCR round one. TCRdb reanalysed the multiplex PCR reads using MiXCR and keeps one entry per CDR3 protein. The sample holds roughly 17,000 distinct CDR3 sequences, roughly 40% seen once. J is TRBJ2-1 and V is TRBV6-4; D is possibly TRBD1 (5 bases). Sequences were derived from PBMCs, sampled before or after stereotactic body radiation therapy (not recorded which). This clonotype was sampled from a donor over 45 with non-small cell lung cancer. The CDR3 DNA is TGTGCCAGCAGTTTATCCGACAGCCTCAATGAGCAGTTCTTC. Its translation: CASSLSDSLNEQFF.